This T cell receptor beta chain was recovered during a study of human T cells and chemical hapten exposure. Background on the study: TCR yield per sample varied, mainly due to pooled library volumes.

Study observations and caveats: DPC sensitization produced no change in TCRs with frequency above 1 in 1000.

The library attached unique molecular identifiers to individual cDNA molecules. Per the original data handling: 95,638 TCRs per sample was the median, with a range of roughly 20,000 to 750,000. TCRdb re-analysed the RACE reads in MiXCR, keeping a single row per CDR3 protein. For this entry, the V and J calls and clone size follow TCRdb and not the study's own pipeline. Among around 65,000 distinct CDR3 sequences listed, around 6.1% were seen once. V lost 5 bases, J lost 4 bases, and 11 bases lay in between. The CDR3 contains 12 residues. Germline V gene sequence: CDR1 SQVTM, CDR2 ANQGSEA. The time point: healthy volunteer bleed at 6 weeks. The template was total RNA from unfractionated whole blood. There are many counts of this clonotype. Its antigen is undetermined.

This clonotype was obtained from a female donor in good health. Some clones in this sample may be carry-over from other donors' samples. The chain joins TRBV29-1 to TRBJ1-1; tentatively, D is TRBD1 (5 bases). The material sequenced was whole blood. The CDR3 nucleotides read TGCAGCGTTTCCAGGGACGGCACTGAAGCTTTCTTT. Residues: CSVSRDGTEAFF.